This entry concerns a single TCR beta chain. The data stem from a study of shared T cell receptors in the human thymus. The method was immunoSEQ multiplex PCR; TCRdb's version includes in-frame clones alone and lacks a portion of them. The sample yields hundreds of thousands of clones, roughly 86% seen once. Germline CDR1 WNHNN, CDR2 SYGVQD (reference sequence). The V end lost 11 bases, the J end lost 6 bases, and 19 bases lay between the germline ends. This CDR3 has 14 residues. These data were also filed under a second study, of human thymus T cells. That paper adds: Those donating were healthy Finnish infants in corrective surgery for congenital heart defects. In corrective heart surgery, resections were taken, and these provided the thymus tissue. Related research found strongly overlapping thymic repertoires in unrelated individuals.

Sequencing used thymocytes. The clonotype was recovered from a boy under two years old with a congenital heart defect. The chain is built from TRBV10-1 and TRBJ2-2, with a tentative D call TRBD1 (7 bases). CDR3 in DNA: TGCGCCGGACAGGAGGGGCGTTTGGCCGGGGAGCTGTTTTTT. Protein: CAGQEGRLAGELFF.